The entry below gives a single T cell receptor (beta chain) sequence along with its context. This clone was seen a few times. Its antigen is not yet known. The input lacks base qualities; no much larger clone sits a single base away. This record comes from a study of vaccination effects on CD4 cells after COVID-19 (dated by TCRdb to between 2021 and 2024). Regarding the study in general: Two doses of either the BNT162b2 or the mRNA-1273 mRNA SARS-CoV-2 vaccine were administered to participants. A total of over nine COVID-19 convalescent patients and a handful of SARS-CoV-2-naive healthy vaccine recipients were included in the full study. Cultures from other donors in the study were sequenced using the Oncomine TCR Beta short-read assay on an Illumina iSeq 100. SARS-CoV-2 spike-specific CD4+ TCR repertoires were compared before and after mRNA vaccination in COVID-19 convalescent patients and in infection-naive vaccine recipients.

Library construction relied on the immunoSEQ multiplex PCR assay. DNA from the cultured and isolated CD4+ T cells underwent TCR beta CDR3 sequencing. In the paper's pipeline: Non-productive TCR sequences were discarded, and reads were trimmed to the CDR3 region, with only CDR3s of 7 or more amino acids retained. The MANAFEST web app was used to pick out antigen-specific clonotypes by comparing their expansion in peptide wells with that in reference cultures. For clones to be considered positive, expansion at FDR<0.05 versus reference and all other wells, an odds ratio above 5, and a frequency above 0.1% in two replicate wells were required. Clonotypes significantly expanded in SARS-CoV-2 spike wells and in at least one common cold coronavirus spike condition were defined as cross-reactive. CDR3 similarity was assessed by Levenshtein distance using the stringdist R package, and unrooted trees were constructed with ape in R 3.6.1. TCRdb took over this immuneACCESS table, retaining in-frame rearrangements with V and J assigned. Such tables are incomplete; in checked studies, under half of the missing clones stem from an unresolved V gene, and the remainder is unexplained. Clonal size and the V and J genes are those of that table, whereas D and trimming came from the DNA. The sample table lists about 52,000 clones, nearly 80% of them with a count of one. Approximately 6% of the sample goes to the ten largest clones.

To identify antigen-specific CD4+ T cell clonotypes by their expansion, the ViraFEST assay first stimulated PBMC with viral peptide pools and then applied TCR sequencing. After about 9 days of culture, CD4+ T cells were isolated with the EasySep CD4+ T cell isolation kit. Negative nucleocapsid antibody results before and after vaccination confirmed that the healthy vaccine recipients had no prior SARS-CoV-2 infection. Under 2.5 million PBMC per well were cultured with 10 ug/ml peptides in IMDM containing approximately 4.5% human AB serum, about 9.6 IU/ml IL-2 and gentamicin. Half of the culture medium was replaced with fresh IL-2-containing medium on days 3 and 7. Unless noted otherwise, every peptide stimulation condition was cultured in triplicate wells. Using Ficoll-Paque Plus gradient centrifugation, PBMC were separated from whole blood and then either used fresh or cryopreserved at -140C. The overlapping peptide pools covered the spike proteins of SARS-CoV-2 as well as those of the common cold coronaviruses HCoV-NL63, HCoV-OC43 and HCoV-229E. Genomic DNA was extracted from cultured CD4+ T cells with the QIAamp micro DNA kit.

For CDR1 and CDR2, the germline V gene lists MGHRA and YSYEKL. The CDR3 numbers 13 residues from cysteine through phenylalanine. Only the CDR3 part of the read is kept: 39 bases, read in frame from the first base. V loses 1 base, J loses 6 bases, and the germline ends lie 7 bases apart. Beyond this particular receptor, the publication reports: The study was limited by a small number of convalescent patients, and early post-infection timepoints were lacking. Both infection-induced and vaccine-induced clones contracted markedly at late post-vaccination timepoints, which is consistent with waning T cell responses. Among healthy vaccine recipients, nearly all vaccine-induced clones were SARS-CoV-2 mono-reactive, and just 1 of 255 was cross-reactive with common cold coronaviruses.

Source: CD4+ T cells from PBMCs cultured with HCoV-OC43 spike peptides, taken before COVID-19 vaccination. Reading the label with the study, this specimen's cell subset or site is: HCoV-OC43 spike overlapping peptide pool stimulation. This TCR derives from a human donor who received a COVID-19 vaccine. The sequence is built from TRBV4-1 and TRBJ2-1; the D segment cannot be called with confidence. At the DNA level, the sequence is TGCGCCAGCAGCCAAGGATTTTTCAATGAGCAGTTCTTC. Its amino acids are CASSQGFFNEQFF.